This T cell receptor beta chain was obtained from a study of cytomegalovirus exposure and HLA in healthy donors. PCR primers comprised 60 Vbeta and 13 Jbeta primers. Profiling relied on immunoSEQ multiplex PCR, and the TCRdb table lists in-frame clones only, not all of them. Of some 170,000 clones listed, just over 75% are singletons. Remarks on this clone: Its target is unknown.

CDR3 size: 13 residues. Germline V gives CDR1 MNHEY, CDR2 SVGAGI. Unmatched junction bases numbered 7, after V lost 10 bases and J lost 2 bases. Findings of the study overall: The study reported that TCR beta sequences accurately predicted HLA-A and HLA-B alleles in most subjects.

Specimen: PBMCs. This clonotype was sampled from an older woman in good health and CMV-seropositive. The chain employs TRBV6-5 and TRBJ2-7, with TRBD2 matching 8 bases. The CDR3 region has the DNA TGTGCCACCCGGGAGCGGGGGCCCTACGAGCAGTACTTC. Translating it yields CATRERGPYEQYF.